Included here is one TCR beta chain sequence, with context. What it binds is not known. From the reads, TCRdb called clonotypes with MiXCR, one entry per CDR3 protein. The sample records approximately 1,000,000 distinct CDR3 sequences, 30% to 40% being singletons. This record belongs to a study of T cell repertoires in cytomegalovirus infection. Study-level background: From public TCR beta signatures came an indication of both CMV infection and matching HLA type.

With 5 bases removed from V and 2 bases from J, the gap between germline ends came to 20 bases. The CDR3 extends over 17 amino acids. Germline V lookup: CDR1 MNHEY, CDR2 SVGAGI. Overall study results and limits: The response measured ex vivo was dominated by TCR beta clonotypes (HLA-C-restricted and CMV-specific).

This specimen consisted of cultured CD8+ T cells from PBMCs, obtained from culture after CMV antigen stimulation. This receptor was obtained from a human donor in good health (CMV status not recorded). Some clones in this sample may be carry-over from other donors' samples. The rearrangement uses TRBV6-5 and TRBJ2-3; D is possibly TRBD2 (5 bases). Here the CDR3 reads CASSEEPSTVPTDTQYF. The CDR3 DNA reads TGTGCCAGCAGTGAAGAACCTAGCACAGTGCCCACAGATACGCAGTATTTT.